The 30 T cell receptor beta chains below were found in one sample sequenced in a study of blood T cell repertoires in COVID-19. Assay used: immunoSEQ multiplex PCR; TCRdb lists only in-frame clones, some missing. The sample has around 500,000 clones; about nine tenths are singletons. The sequenced sample consisted of PBMCs or T cells enriched from blood (not recorded which). The receptors here all came from a woman in her sixties or seventies who had recovered from COVID-19.

The chain links TRBV10-2 to TRBJ1-2; tentatively, D is TRBD1 (5 bases). This CDR3 contains 13 residues. The V gene lost 3 bases and the J gene lost 4 bases, with 9 bases spanning the gap. Germline values: CDR1 WSHSY, CDR2 SAAADI. The CDR3 bases are TGCGCCAGCAGTGAACAAGGGGCCTATGGCTACACCTTC. This gives the protein CASSEQGAYGYTF.

This chain links TRBV21-1 with TRBJ2-7; the tabulated D call, TRBD1, remains unverified against the DNA. TRBV21-1 is assigned pseudogene status. This CDR3 comprises 14 residues. This chain's CDR3 is CASSRPGAWYEQYF. The CDR3 coding sequence is TGTGCCAGCAGCAGGCCAGGGGCCTGGTACGAGCAGTACTTC.

This clone was recorded once. The rearrangement joins TRBV5-1 to TRBJ1-1, with D possibly being TRBD1 (5 bases). From germline, CDR1 is SGHRS and CDR2 YFSETQ. The CDR3 runs to 13 residues. Trimming removed 4 bases at V and 1 base at J, with 8 bases between. The CDR3 nucleotides are TGCGCCAGCAGCGCGGACACGAACACTGAAGCTTTCTTT. Its protein product is CASSADTNTEAFF.

V and J are TRBV5-6 and TRBJ2-2, with TRBD2 matching over 9 bases. The CDR3 consists of 17 residues. The V gene's germline CDR1 is SGHDT and CDR2 YYEEEE. V lost 4 bases and J lost 6; bases outside the gene matches: 13. CDR3 in DNA: TGTGCCAGCAGCCGAACTCGCGGGAGGGATGAGGCCGGGGAGCTGTTTTTT. The encoded protein is CASSRTRGRDEAGELFF.

The CDR3 region is CASSLTGGSGGYTF. The DNA of the CDR3 is TGTGCCAGCAGCTTAACCGGAGGGTCGGGGGGCTACACCTTC. The J gene is TRBJ1-2, the V gene TRBV11-3; D gene uncertain. Trimming shortened V by 2 bases and J by 8 bases, and 15 bases separated the two germline ends. CDR1 is SGHNT and CDR2 is YENEEA in the germline V gene. This CDR3 has 14 amino acids. Full variable domain (missing parts from reference TRBV11-3 and TRBJ1-2): EAGVVQSPRYKIIEKKQPVAFWCNPISGHNTLYWYLQNLGQGPELLIRYENEEAVDDSQLPKDRFSAERLKGVDSTLKIQPAELGDSAVYLCASSLTGGSGGYTFGSGTRLTVV.

This rearrangement joins TRBV7-2 to TRBJ1-2; 9 bases fit TRBD1. The germline V gene encodes CDR1 SGHTA and CDR2 FQGNSA. V dropped 1 base and J dropped 2; count of bases not matched to a gene: 11. The length of the CDR3 is 18 residues. CDR3 protein: CASSLGQGGVIRNYGYTF. The CDR3 coding sequence is TGTGCCAGCAGCTTAGGACAGGGGGGGGTTATAAGGAACTATGGCTACACCTTC.

The rearrangement joins TRBV5-1 to TRBJ1-1; 7 positions agree with TRBD1. With 2 bases clipped from V and 7 bases from J, the junction kept 11 bases outside the gene matches. Germline V CDR1 and CDR2: SGHRS, YFSETQ. This CDR3 spans 15 amino acids. The CDR3 DNA follows: TGCGCCAGCAGCTTAGGGACAGCCGGGAAGGGTGAAGCTTTCTTT. Translating it yields CASSLGTAGKGEAFF.

This clone was observed once. The V and J genes are TRBV3-1 (or the pseudogene TRBV3-2) and TRBJ1-2, with D possibly matching TRBD1 (5 bases). This CDR3 is 16 amino acids long. V was pared by 2 bases and J by 1 base, with 14 bases between. Per germline, CDR1 LGHDT and CDR2 YNNKEL (reference sequence). The CDR3 here is CASSQNGQDFNYGYTF. CDR3 nucleotide sequence: TGTGCCAGCAGCCAAAATGGACAAGACTTTAACTATGGCTACACCTTC.

This chain uses TRBV5-6 with TRBJ1-2; no reliable D call. Trimming took off 4 bases at V and 9 bases at J, with 10 bases between the two ends. Germline CDR1 and CDR2: SGHDT and YYEEEE. CDR3 length: 11 amino acids. CDR3 coding DNA: TGTGCCAGCAGCCGGGGTTCTAGCTACACCTTC. Its protein product is CASSRGSSYTF.

Concerning this clone itself: Relative to the germline gene, one junction end is altered; a read error may explain this. J is TRBJ1-2 and V is TRBV11-2; D is perhaps TRBD1 (5 bases). Germline V CDR1 and CDR2: SGHAT, FQNNGV. The CDR3 totals 15 residues. The chain's CDR3 is CASSVDRGVDYGYTF. The CDR3 DNA follows: TGTGCCAGCAGCGTAGATCGGGGGGTGGACTATGGCTACACCTTC. The whole variable domain, remainder taken from reference TRBV11-2 and TRBJ1-2, is EAGVAQSPRYKIIEKRQSVAFWCNPISGHATLYWYQQILGQGPKLLIQFQNNGVVDDSQLPKDRFSAERLKGVDSTLKIQPAKLEDSAVYLCASSVDRGVDYGYTFGSGTRLTVV.

Only one count was recorded for this clone. V usage is TRBV19 and J usage is TRBJ1-5, with unresolved D. Germline loops: CDR1 LNHDA, CDR2 SQIVND (reference sequence). The CDR3 is made up of 15 amino acids. V was clipped by 8 bases and J by 4 bases, with 18 bases between them. The CDR3 loop reads CASHTLQAGNQPQHF. The CDR3 DNA reads TGTGCCAGTCATACGCTTCAAGCGGGGAATCAGCCCCAGCATTTT.

The chain is built from TRBV12-5 and TRBJ2-7; TRBD1 matches 10 bases. Germline-derived CDR1 and CDR2 are LGHNT and FRNRAP. This CDR3 spans 16 amino acids. V lost 1 base, J lost 2 bases, and 5 bases stayed unmatched. CDR3 DNA sequence: TGTGCTAGTGGTTTGGACCGGGACAGGGGCCCCTACGAGCAGTACTTC. Protein: CASGLDRDRGPYEQYF.

About this clone itself: The CDR3 does not close with the conserved phenylalanine or tryptophan, likely indicating a read error. It is unclear where the CDR3 begins or ends on the DNA, so no DNA is shown, and the CDR3 is as TCRdb lists it. The chain recombines TRBV7-9 with TRBJ1-2; the D call in the table, TRBD1, was not verified against the DNA. The CDR3 totals 10 residues, both ends included. Per germline, CDR1 SEHNR and CDR2 FQNEAQ (reference sequence). CDR3 loop: CASSLANRGP.

The V gene is TRBV24-1, the J gene TRBJ2-2; 10 bases are a match to TRBD2. This CDR3 is 16 amino acids long. Germline loops: CDR1 KGHDR, CDR2 SFDVKD. The ends lost 0 bases at V and 6 bases at J; junction bases unmatched: 3. CDR3 bases: TGTGCCACCAGTGATTTGGTTAGCGGGGGGCCCGGGGAGCTGTTTTTT. Its protein is CATSDLVSGGPGELFF.

J is TRBJ2-1 and V is TRBV7-6; 9 bases fit TRBD1. Germline V gene sequence: CDR1 SGHVS, CDR2 FNYEAQ. CDR3 length: 15 amino acids. The ends lost 6 bases at V and 3 bases at J; junction bases unmatched: 6. The DNA of the CDR3 is TGTGCCAGCAGTCCCGGGACAGGGTTCTACAATGAGCAGTTCTTC. The encoded protein is CASSPGTGFYNEQFF.

V usage is TRBV25-1 and J usage is TRBJ1-2; the D gene is possibly TRBD1 (6 bases). This CDR3 has 13 residues. CDR1 and CDR2 from the germline V gene are MGHDK and SYGVNS. V was trimmed by 2 bases and J by 6 bases, leaving 10 bases between them. CDR3 sequence reads: CASSELNRDGYTF. As DNA, the CDR3 is TGTGCCAGCAGTGAACTTAACAGGGATGGCTACACCTTC.

The chain combines TRBV28 with TRBJ2-3, with D possibly matching TRBD2 (6 bases). This CDR3 is built from 17 residues. Germline V gene lookup returns CDR1 MDHEN and CDR2 SYDVKM. The germline V and J ends were trimmed by 3 bases and 0 bases, with 16 bases remaining between them. The DNA of the CDR3 is TGTGCCAGCAGTTTTCGGACTGGCGGGGCCAGCACAGATACGCAGTATTTT. Translation gives CASSFRTGGASTDTQYF.

This clone was picked up one time. The chain carries TRBV27 and TRBJ2-2, with 7 bases identical to TRBD1. The CDR3 spans 15 residues. After removal of 5 bases from V and 5 bases from J, the junction contained 8 bases not matched to a gene. Germline CDR1 MNHEY, CDR2 SMNVEV (reference sequence). The CDR3: CASSNRQGATGELFF. In DNA form, the CDR3 reads TGTGCCAGCAGTAACCGACAGGGAGCTACCGGGGAGCTGTTTTTT.

This sequence joins TRBV11-2 and TRBJ2-7, with no clear D. Germline V gene data show CDR1 as SGHAT and CDR2 as FQNNGV. The CDR3 consists of 12 residues. V was clipped by 5 bases and J by 4 bases, with 9 bases between them. The CDR3 here is CASSAGSYEQYF. The CDR3 bases are TGTGCCAGCAGCGCCGGTAGTTACGAGCAGTACTTC. The whole variable domain, remainder taken from reference TRBV11-2 and TRBJ2-7, is EAGVAQSPRYKIIEKRQSVAFWCNPISGHATLYWYQQILGQGPKLLIQFQNNGVVDDSQLPKDRFSAERLKGVDSTLKIQPAKLEDSAVYLCASSAGSYEQYFGPGTRLTVT.

The chain combines TRBV6-5 with TRBJ1-5; TRBD1 matches 8 bases. Germline values: CDR1 MNHEY, CDR2 SVGAGI. Trimming removed 5 bases from V and 2 bases from J; junction bases left unmatched: 2. The CDR3 spans 14 residues. DNA of the CDR3: TGTGCCAGCAGTAGGGGACAGGGCAATCAGCCCCAGCATTTT. This encodes CASSRGQGNQPQHF.

V gene TRBV6-1 combines with J gene TRBJ1-5; maybe TRBD1 (6 bases). Germline CDR1 and CDR2: MNHNS and SASEGT. Trimming pared 3 bases from V and 1 base from J, leaving 16 bases between. The CDR3 loop spans 17 amino acids. CDR3 DNA: TGTGCCAGCAGTGATAAGTGGGGGCGCGGAAGCAATCAGCCCCAGCATTTT. It yields the protein CASSDKWGRGSNQPQHF.

The gene calls are TRBV15 and TRBJ2-2; maybe TRBD2 (5 bases). This CDR3 region has 14 residues. With 0 bases removed from V and 6 bases from J, the gap between germline ends came to 8 bases. Germline CDR1 is LNHNV and CDR2 is YYDKDF (reference sequence). CDR3 protein: CATSRDTSSGELFF. The CDR3 region has the DNA TGTGCCACCAGCAGAGATACTAGTTCCGGGGAGCTGTTTTTT.

The chain is built from TRBV6-6 and TRBJ1-2, with TRBD1 as a possible D gene (6 bases). This CDR3 is 15 amino acids long. Germline V gene data show CDR1 as MNHNY and CDR2 as SVGAGI (reference sequence). V shed 7 bases and J shed 0 bases, with 15 bases lying between them. The CDR3 DNA is TGTGCCAGCACCGTGGGGGCCCCTACTAACTATGGCTACACCTTC. Protein product: CASTVGAPTNYGYTF.

The rearrangement uses TRBV2 and TRBJ1-3, with a possible D match to TRBD1 (5 bases). The CDR3 length is 14 residues. Germline CDR1 and CDR2: SNHLY and FYNNEI. V lost 5 bases and J lost 3, with 11 bases in between. As DNA, the CDR3 is TGTGCCAGCAGTACACGACAGATTGGAAACACCATATATTTT. It yields the protein CASSTRQIGNTIYF.

The chain is built from TRBV4-1 and TRBJ1-4; D is unresolved. Trimming took off 0 bases at V and 10 bases at J, with 15 bases between the two ends. Germline loops: CDR1 MGHRA, CDR2 YSYEKL. The CDR3 length is 15 residues. DNA of the CDR3: TGCGCCAGCAGCCAAGATCTCAGAGCCGCGGTAAAACTGTTTTTT. Translating it yields CASSQDLRAAVKLFF.

A single count supports this clone. The gene calls are TRBV24-1 and TRBJ1-2, with D perhaps TRBD1 (5 bases). Germline loops: CDR1 KGHDR, CDR2 SFDVKD. The V gene lost 3 bases and the J gene lost 5 bases, with 12 bases spanning the gap. This CDR3 is 14 amino acids long. CDR3 in DNA: TGTGCCACCAGTGATCGCAGGGTTCGGTATGGCTACACCTTC. Protein product: CATSDRRVRYGYTF.

A word on this clone: Other nucleotide sequences from this sample produce the same CDR3. The V and J genes are TRBV9 and TRBJ1-1, with 7 bases fitting TRBD1. The CDR3 has 13 residues. Germline CDR1 SGDLS, CDR2 YYNGEE. The V and J ends lost 0 bases and 5 bases, in that order; junction bases with no gene match: 1. DNA of the CDR3: TGTGCCAGCAGCGTAGGGGGACAGACTGAAGCTTTCTTT. Translation gives CASSVGGQTEAFF.

The genes are TRBV28 and TRBJ2-2; 7 bases agree with TRBD1. The CDR3 runs to 17 residues. Germline V gives CDR1 MDHEN, CDR2 SYDVKM. V lost 2 bases to trimming and J lost 0 bases; unmatched junction nucleotides: 6. The CDR3 region has the DNA TGTGCCAGCAGTTTACGACCGGGGACAGCGAACACCGGGGAGCTGTTTTTT. It is translated as CASSLRPGTANTGELFF.

J is TRBJ2-7 and V is TRBV27; 8 bases agree with TRBD1. The CDR3 sequence is 15 residues long. Germline V CDR1 and CDR2: MNHEY, SMNVEV (reference sequence). The V segment lost 7 bases and the J segment 0 bases; nucleotides outside the gene matches: 8. CDR3 sequence: CASTPQGARSYEQYV. The CDR3 DNA follows: TGTGCCAGCACCCCTCAGGGGGCCCGCTCCTACGAGCAGTACGTC.

CDR3 DNA sequence: TGTGCCAGCAGTTTCGAACTAGCGGGGGGCGCAGATACGCAGTATTTT. This codes for CASSFELAGGADTQYF. This chain joins TRBV27 and TRBJ2-3; 12 nucleotides match TRBD2. The V and J ends lost 3 bases and 4 bases, in that order; junction bases with no gene match: 5. Germline CDR1 reads MNHEY; CDR2 reads SMNVEV (reference sequence). The CDR3 covers 16 residues.